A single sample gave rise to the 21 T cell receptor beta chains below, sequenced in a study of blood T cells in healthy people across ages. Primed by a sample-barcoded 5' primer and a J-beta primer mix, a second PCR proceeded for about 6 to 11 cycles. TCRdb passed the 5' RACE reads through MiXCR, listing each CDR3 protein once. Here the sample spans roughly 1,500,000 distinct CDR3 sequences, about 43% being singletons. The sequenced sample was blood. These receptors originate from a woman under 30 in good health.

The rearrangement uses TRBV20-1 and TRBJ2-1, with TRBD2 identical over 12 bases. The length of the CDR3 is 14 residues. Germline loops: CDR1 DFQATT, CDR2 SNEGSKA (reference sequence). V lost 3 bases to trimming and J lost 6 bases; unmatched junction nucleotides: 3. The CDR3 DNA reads TGCAGTGCTAGTCTAGCGGGAGGGCCCAATGAGCAGTTCTTC. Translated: CSASLAGGPNEQFF.

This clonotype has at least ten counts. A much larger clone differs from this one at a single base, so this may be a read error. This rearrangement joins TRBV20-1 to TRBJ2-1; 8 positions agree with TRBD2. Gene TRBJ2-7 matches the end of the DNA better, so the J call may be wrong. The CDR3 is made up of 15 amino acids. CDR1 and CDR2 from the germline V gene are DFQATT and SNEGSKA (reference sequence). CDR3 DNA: TGCAGTGCTAGAGATCCGGGACTAGACTACAATGAGCAGTACTTC. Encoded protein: CSARDPGLDYNEQYF.

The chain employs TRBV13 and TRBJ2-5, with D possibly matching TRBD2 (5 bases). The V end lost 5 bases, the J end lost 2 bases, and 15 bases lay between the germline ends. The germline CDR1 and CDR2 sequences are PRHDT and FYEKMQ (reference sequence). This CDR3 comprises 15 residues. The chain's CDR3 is CASSGLGRNQETQYF. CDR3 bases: TGTGCCAGCAGCGGACTTGGGCGTAATCAAGAGACCCAGTACTTC.

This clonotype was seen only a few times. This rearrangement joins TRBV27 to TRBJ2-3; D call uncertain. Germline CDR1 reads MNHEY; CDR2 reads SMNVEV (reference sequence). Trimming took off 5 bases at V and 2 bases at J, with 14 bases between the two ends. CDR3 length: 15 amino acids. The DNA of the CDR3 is TGTGCCAGCAGTCCCCTAGGGATTTCCACAGATACGCAGTATTTT. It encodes CASSPLGISTDTQYF.

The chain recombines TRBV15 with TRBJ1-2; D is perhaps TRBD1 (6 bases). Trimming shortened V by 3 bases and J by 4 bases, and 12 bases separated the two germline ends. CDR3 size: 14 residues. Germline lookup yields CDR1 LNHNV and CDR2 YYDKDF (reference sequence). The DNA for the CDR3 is TGTGCCACCAGCAGGAGGACAGACCCCTATGGCTACACCTTC. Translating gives CATSRRTDPYGYTF.

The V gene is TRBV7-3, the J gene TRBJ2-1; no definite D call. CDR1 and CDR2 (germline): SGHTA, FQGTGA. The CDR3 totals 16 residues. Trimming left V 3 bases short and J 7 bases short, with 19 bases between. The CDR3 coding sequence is TGTGCCAGCAGCTTGTCCGGTACAGCGCTGGGGAATGAGCAGTTCTTC. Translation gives CASSLSGTALGNEQFF.

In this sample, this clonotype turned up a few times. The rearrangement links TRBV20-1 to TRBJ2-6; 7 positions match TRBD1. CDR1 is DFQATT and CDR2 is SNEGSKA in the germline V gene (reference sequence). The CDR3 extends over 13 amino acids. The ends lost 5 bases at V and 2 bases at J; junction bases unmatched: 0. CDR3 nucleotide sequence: TGCAGTGCTGACAGGGCTGGGGCCAACGTCCTGACTTTC. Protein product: CSADRAGANVLTF.

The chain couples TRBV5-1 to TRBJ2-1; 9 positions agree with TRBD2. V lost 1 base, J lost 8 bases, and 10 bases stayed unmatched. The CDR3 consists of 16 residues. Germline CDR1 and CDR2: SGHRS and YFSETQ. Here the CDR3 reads CASSLTLAGLWDEQFF. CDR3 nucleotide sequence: TGCGCCAGCAGCTTGACCCTAGCGGGACTTTGGGATGAGCAGTTCTTC.

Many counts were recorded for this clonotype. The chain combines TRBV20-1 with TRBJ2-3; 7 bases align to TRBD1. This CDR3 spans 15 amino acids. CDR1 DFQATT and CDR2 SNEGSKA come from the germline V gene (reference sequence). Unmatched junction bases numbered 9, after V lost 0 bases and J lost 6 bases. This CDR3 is CSARDQGVPSDTQYF. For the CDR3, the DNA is TGCAGTGCTAGAGATCAGGGGGTTCCTTCGGATACGCAGTATTTT.

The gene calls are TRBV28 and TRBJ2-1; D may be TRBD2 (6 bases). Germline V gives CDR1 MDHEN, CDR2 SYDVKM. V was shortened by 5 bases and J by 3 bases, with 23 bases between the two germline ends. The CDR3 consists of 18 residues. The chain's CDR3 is CASSPHLGRGTIYNEQFF. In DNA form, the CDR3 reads TGTGCCAGCAGTCCCCACCTGGGTCGCGGGACCATCTACAATGAGCAGTTCTTC.

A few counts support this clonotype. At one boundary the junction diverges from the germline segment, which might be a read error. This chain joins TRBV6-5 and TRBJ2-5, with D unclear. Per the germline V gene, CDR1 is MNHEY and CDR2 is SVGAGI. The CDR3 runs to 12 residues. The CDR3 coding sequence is TGTGCCACCCTTGACGTACAAGAGACCCAGTTTTTC. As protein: CATLDVQETQFF.

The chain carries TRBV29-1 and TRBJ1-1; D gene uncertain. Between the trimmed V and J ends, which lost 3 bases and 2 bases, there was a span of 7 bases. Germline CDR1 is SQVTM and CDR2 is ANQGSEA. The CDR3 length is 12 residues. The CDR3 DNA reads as TGCAGCGTTGATGGGCAAAACACTGAAGCTTTCTTT. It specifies CSVDGQNTEAFF. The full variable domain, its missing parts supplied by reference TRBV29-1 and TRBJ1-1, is SAVISQKPSRDICQRGTSLTIQCQVDSQVTMMFWYRQQPGQSLTLIATANQGSEATYESGFVIDKFPISRPNLTFSTLTVSNMSPEDSSIYLCSVDGQNTEAFFGQGTRLTVV.

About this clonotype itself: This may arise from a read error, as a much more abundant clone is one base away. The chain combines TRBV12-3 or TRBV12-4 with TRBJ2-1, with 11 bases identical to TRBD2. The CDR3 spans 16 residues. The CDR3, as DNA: TGTGCCTGCAGTTCACTAGCGGGAGAGAACTACAATGAGCAGTTCTTC. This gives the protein CACSSLAGENYNEQFF.

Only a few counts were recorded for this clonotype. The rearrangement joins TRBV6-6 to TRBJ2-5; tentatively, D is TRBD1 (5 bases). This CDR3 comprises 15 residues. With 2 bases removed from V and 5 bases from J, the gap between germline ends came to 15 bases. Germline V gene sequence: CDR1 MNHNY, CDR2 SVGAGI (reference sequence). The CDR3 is CASSYPQGAWETQYF. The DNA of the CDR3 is TGTGCCAGCAGTTACCCGCAAGGGGCATGGGAGACCCAGTACTTC.

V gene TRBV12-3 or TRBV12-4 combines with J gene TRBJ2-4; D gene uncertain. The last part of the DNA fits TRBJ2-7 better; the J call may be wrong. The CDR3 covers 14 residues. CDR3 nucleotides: TGTGCCAGCAGTTGGGGTGGACCCCACTACGAGCAGTACTTC. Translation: CASSWGGPHYEQYF.

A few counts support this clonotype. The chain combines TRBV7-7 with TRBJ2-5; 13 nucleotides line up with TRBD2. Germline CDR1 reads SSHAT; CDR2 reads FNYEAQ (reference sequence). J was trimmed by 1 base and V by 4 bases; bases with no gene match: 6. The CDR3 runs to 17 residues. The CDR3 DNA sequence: TGTGCCAGCAGCTCGCGGACTAGCGGGAGAAGCCAAGAGACCCAGTACTTC. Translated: CASSSRTSGRSQETQYF.

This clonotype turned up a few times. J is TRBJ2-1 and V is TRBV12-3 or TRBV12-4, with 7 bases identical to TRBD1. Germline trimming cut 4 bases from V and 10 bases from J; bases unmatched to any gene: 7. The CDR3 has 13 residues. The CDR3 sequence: CASSSDRAGEQFF. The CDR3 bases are TGTGCCAGCAGTTCTGACAGGGCAGGGGAGCAGTTCTTC.

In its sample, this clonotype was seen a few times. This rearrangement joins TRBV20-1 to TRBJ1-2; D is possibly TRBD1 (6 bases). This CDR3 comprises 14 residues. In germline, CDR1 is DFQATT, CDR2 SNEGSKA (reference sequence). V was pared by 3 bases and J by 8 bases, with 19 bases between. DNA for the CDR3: TGCAGTGCTAGTTCCGGGGGCGCCCCGGAAGGCTACACCTTC. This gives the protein CSASSGGAPEGYTF.

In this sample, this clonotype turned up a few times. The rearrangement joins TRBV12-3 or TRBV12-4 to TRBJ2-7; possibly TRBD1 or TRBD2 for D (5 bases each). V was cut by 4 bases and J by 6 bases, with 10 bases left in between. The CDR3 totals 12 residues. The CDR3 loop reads CASSYGTGEQYF. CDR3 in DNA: TGTGCCAGCAGTTATGGGACGGGCGAGCAGTACTTC.

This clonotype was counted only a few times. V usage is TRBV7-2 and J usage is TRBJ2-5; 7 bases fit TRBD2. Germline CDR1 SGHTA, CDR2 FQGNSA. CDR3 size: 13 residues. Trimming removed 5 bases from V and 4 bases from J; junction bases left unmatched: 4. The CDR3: CASSAAGLETQYF. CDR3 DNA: TGTGCCAGCAGCGCAGCGGGATTAGAGACCCAGTACTTC.

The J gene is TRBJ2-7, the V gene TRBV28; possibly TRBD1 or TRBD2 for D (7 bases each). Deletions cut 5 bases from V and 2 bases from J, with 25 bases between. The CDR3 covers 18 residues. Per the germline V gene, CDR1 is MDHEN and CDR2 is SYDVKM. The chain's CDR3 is CASSRDREGILGTYEQYF. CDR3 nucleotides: TGTGCCAGCAGTCGTGACAGGGAGGGGATCTTAGGCACCTACGAGCAGTACTTC.